Below, 11 T cell receptor beta chains from the same sample are listed, as sequenced in a study of cytomegalovirus exposure and HLA in healthy donors. Primers included in the PCR were 60 Vbeta and 13 Jbeta primers. Some clones are missing from TCRdb's copy, which holds only in-frame ones; the method was immunoSEQ multiplex PCR. The profile shows 200,000 or so clones, approximately 78% of them singletons. The sequenced sample was PBMCs. The receptors originated from a woman aged 45-65 years in good health and CMV-seropositive.

This sequence joins TRBV18 and TRBJ1-4; 7 positions match TRBD1. Unmatched junction bases numbered 8, after V lost 6 bases and J lost 7 bases. The CDR3 consists of 14 residues. Germline CDR1 reads KGHSH; CDR2 reads LQKENI. The CDR3, as DNA: TGTGCCAGCTCCTGGCCCGGGACAGCTGAAAAACTGTTTTTT. Protein sequence: CASSWPGTAEKLFF.

The chain has TRBV18 and TRBJ1-1; possible D gene TRBD1, 6 bases. The CDR3 has 13 amino acids. The germline V gene has CDR1 KGHSH and CDR2 LQKENI. The V and J ends lost 9 bases and 3 bases respectively, with 14 bases between them. In nucleotides, the CDR3 is TGTGCCAGTTTCACAAACAGGGACACTGAAGCTTTCTTT. Translated: CASFTNRDTEAFF.

This chain links TRBV19 with TRBJ2-7; D is perhaps TRBD2 (5 bases). The CDR3 has 15 amino acids. V was pared by 3 bases and J by 0 bases, with 12 bases between. The germline gives CDR1 LNHDA, CDR2 SQIVND (reference sequence). CDR3 in amino acids: CASSMEAYSSYEQYF. CDR3 sequence (DNA): TGTGCCAGTAGTATGGAGGCCTACAGCTCCTACGAGCAGTACTTC.

The chain carries TRBV7-2 and TRBJ1-4; 8 bases fit TRBD1. Germline trimming cut 1 base from V and 4 bases from J; bases unmatched to any gene: 5. CDR3 length: 16 amino acids. Germline loops: CDR1 SGHTA, CDR2 FQGNSA. CDR3 in amino acids: CASSLGRDRYNEKLFF. The CDR3 DNA follows: TGTGCCAGCAGCTTAGGCCGGGACAGGTATAATGAAAAACTGTTTTTT.

The chain recombines TRBV7-6 with TRBJ1-4; D unresolved. Germline loops: CDR1 SGHVS, CDR2 FNYEAQ. Trimming took 5 bases from V and 7 from J, leaving 17 bases between them. The CDR3 is made up of 15 amino acids. CDR3 loop: CASSQRTGLGEKLFF. The CDR3 nucleotides are TGTGCCAGCAGCCAGCGGACTGGACTGGGTGAAAAACTGTTTTTT.

The gene calls are TRBV5-1 and TRBJ1-2; D might be TRBD1 (5 bases). Germline assignment: CDR1 SGHRS and CDR2 YFSETQ. The CDR3 consists of 14 residues. Trimming shortened V by 5 bases and J by 2 bases, and 13 bases separated the two germline ends. The CDR3 sequence: CASRDNVGNYGYTF. The CDR3 nucleotides read TGCGCCAGCAGGGACAACGTGGGCAACTATGGCTACACCTTC.

The gene calls are TRBV5-4 and TRBJ2-1; 8 bases agree with TRBD2. Germline CDR1 and CDR2: SGHNT and YYREEE (reference sequence). The junction had 6 bases not matched to a gene; V was cut back by 4 bases and J by 3 bases. This CDR3 is 15 amino acids long. The CDR3 nucleotides read TGTGCCAGCAGCCCCGGACTAGCCTTCTACAATGAGCAGTTCTTC. Translated, it gives CASSPGLAFYNEQFF.

The chain uses TRBV7-2 and TRBJ1-6; D might be TRBD1 (5 bases). This CDR3 spans 16 amino acids. Trimming took 4 bases from V and 0 from J, leaving 10 bases between them. Germline V CDR1 and CDR2: SGHTA, FQGNSA. The CDR3 is CASSSRQSSYNSPLHF. CDR3 bases: TGTGCCAGCAGCTCTCGACAGAGCTCCTATAATTCACCCCTCCACTTT.

The genes are TRBV5-1 and TRBJ2-2; D is possibly TRBD1 (6 bases). CDR1 is SGHRS, CDR2 YFSETQ, per germline. CDR3 size: 16 residues. V was pared by 2 bases and J by 3 bases, with 14 bases between. DNA for the CDR3: TGCGCCAGCAGCTTCTTATCGGACAGCTACACCGGGGAGCTGTTTTTT. It yields the protein CASSFLSDSYTGELFF.

About this clone itself: Other nucleotide sequences from this sample produce the same CDR3. This sequence joins TRBV7-2 and TRBJ2-7; 8 bases are shared with TRBD1. The CDR3 runs to 14 residues. The junction had 5 bases not matched to a gene; V was cut back by 5 bases and J by 2 bases. Germline lookup yields CDR1 SGHTA and CDR2 FQGNSA. The CDR3 coding sequence is TGTGCCAGCAGCCCAGGACAGGGCGCCTACGAGCAGTACTTC. This sequence encodes CASSPGQGAYEQYF.

This clone was detected once. The genes are TRBV5-1 and TRBJ2-7, with 10 positions matching TRBD1. The germline gives CDR1 SGHRS, CDR2 YFSETQ. CDR3 length: 15 residues. J lost 7 bases, V lost 3 bases, and 10 bases had no gene match. CDR3 sequence reads: CASSSRQGAYREQYF. The CDR3 DNA sequence: TGCGCCAGCAGCTCCCGACAGGGGGCTTATCGAGAGCAGTACTTC.